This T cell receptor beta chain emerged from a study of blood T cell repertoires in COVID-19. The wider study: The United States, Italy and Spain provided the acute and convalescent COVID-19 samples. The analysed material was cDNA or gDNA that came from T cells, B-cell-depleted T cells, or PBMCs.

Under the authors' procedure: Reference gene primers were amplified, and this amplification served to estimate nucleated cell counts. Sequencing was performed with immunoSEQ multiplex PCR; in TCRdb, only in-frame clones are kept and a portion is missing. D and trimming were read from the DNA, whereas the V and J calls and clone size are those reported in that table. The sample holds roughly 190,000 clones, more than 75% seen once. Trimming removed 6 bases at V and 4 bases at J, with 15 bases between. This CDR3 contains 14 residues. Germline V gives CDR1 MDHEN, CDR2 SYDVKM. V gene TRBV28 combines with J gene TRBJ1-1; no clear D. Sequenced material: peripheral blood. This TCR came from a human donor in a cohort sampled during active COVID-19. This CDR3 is CASRLSAPGTEAFF. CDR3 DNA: TGTGCCAGCAGACTCTCCGCCCCGGGCACTGAAGCTTTCTTT.